This T cell receptor (beta chain) was observed in a study of identical twins. Per the germline V gene, CDR1 is MNHEY and CDR2 is SMNVEV (reference sequence). V gave up 4 bases and J gave up 2 bases, with 19 bases separating them. The CDR3 consists of 17 residues. Template switching (which added a universal primer site) was used, and cDNA carried unique molecular identifiers. TCRdb ran MiXCR on the 5' RACE reads and lists one entry per CDR3 protein. This sample has around 680,000 distinct CDR3 sequences; 8.6% occur once, and the top ten carry around 0.98%. This clonotype was detected ten times or more. This sample was shared with a second study, whose subject was yellow fever vaccine responses in identical twins.

The receptor was derived from a woman under 30 in good health. The chain combines TRBV27 with TRBJ2-3; D may be TRBD2 (6 bases). Sequenced: PBMCs. The CDR3 here is CASSSPALADDTDTQYF. Written as DNA, the CDR3 is TGTGCCAGCAGTTCCCCAGCGTTAGCGGACGACACAGATACGCAGTATTTT.